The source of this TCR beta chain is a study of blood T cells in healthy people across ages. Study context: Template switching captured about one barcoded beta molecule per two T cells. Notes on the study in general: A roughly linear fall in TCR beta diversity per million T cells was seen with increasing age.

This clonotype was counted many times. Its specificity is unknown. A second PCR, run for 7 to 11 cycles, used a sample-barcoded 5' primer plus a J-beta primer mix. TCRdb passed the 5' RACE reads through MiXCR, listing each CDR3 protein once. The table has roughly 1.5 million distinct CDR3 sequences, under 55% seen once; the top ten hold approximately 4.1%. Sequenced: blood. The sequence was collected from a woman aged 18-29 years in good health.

The chain's CDR3 is CASSLVVGQGYEQYF. In DNA form, the CDR3 reads TGTGCCAGCAGCTTAGTCGTAGGACAGGGCTACGAGCAGTACTTC. The genes are TRBV7-2 and TRBJ2-7; 8 bases line up with TRBD1. The germline V gene has CDR1 SGHTA and CDR2 FQGNSA. Trimming at V came to 1 base and at J to 3 bases, leaving 5 bases not matched to a gene. The CDR3 contains 15 residues.